This T cell receptor beta chain was observed in a study of T cell responses to AZD1222 COVID-19 vaccine. Study-wide points: Donor demographics were predominantly white British with a female majority; clonal diversity may be underestimated. Baseline antibody screening turned up just a handful of seropositive AZD1222 recipients.

V shed 0 bases, J shed 2 bases, and the junction held 3 bases outside the gene matches. The CDR3 spans 14 residues. In germline, CDR1 is GTSNPN, CDR2 SVGIG (reference sequence). On this clone itself: Its target is unknown.

TCRdb's copy holds only in-frame clones and misses some; the assay was immunoSEQ multiplex PCR. Of tens of thousands of clones in the sample, 70% to 80% were seen once. The chain is built from TRBV30 and TRBJ2-5; 7 bases line up with TRBD1. The source was peripheral blood, collected 28 days after the second dose of the MenACWY control vaccine. The receptor was isolated from an adult who received the MenACWY meningococcal vaccine as a control. CDR3 loop: CAWSVGGIQETQYF. The CDR3 DNA reads TGTGCCTGGAGTGTAGGGGGCATACAAGAGACCCAGTACTTC.